Listed below are T cell receptor beta chains from one sample, sequenced in a study of shared clonotypes between healthy human individuals. The data were produced by immunoSEQ multiplex PCR, yet TCRdb's version contains in-frame clones alone and is incomplete. The repertoire has roughly 2 million clones, 90% to 95% of them found once; the top ten carry approximately 0.13%. What was sequenced was naive CD4+ T cells sorted from blood. The receptors here all came from a man aged 18 to 29 in good health. Each CDR3 is given with its conserved first and last residue. D genes are given only for firm matches. Size tells how often a clone was seen (once, few, many) or the class of an expanded clone, and some rows leave it out.

J gene: TRBJ2-7; CDR3 length: 14; clone size: .; V gene: TRBV18; D gene: .; CDR3 DNA: TGTGCCAGCTCACCACCGGGCCCGACCTACGAGCAGTACTTC; CDR3 protein: CASSPPGPTYEQYF
J gene: TRBJ1-3; CDR3 length: 16; clone size: .; V gene: TRBV4-3; D gene: TRBD1; CDR3 DNA: TGCGCCAGCAGCCTTGAAGGGGGCTTAGGAGGAAACACCATATATTTT; CDR3 protein: CASSLEGGLGGNTIYF
J gene: TRBJ2-2; CDR3 length: 18; clone size: .; V gene: TRBV5-1; D gene: TRBD2; CDR3 DNA: TGCGCCAGCAGGACGACCGGTAGCGGGGGAATGAACACCGGGGAGCTGTTTTTT; CDR3 protein: CASRTTGSGGMNTGELFF
J gene: TRBJ1-2; CDR3 length: 16; clone size: .; V gene: TRBV5-4; D gene: .; CDR3 DNA: TGTGCCAGCAGCCAAGATATGGCAGGGAGTAGTTCGGGCTACACCTTC; CDR3 protein: CASSQDMAGSSSGYTF
J gene: TRBJ2-6; CDR3 length: 15; clone size: .; V gene: TRBV29-1; D gene: TRBD1; CDR3 DNA: TGCAGCGTTGGACAGGGTAGGTCTGGGGCCAACGTCCTGACTTTC; CDR3 protein: CSVGQGRSGANVLTF
J gene: TRBJ1-5; CDR3 length: 15; clone size: .; V gene: TRBV2; D gene: .; CDR3 DNA: TGTGCCAGCAGTAGAACCGGGACCAACAATCAGCCCCAGCATTTT; CDR3 protein: CASSRTGTNNQPQHF
J gene: TRBJ2-3; CDR3 length: 14; clone size: .; V gene: TRBV18; D gene: .; CDR3 DNA: TGTGCCAGCTCACCACCGGAGCATACAGATACGCAGTATTTT; CDR3 protein: CASSPPEHTDTQYF
J gene: TRBJ1-5; CDR3 length: 12; clone size: .; V gene: TRBV21-1; D gene: .; CDR3 DNA: TGTGCCAGCAGCAAAGCCCATCAGCCCCAGCATTTT; CDR3 protein: CASSKAHQPQHF
J gene: TRBJ1-2; CDR3 length: 14; clone size: .; V gene: TRBV2; D gene: .; CDR3 DNA: TGTGCCAGCAACCCGGGACAAACTAACTATGGCTACACCTTC; CDR3 protein: CASNPGQTNYGYTF
J gene: TRBJ2-1; CDR3 length: 16; clone size: .; V gene: TRBV6-6; D gene: TRBD2; CDR3 DNA: TGTGCCAGCAGTAGACTAGCGGGGGGGCCGGGCAATGAGCAGTTCTTC; CDR3 protein: CASSRLAGGPGNEQFF
J gene: TRBJ2-3; CDR3 length: 14; clone size: once; V gene: TRBV6-5; D gene: TRBD1; CDR3 DNA: TGTGCCAGCAGAACCGGGACAGGGTTGAATACGCAGTATTTT; CDR3 protein: CASRTGTGLNTQYF
J gene: TRBJ1-2; CDR3 length: 13; clone size: .; V gene: TRBV5-1; D gene: .; CDR3 DNA: TGCGCCAGCAGATCCGACGGGAACTATGGCTACACCTTC; CDR3 protein: CASRSDGNYGYTF
J gene: TRBJ2-5; CDR3 length: 14; clone size: .; V gene: TRBV10-3; D gene: TRBD2; CDR3 DNA: TGTGCCATCAGTGAGTGGACTAGCCAAGAGACCCAGTACTTC; CDR3 protein: CAISEWTSQETQYF
J gene: TRBJ1-4; CDR3 length: 14; clone size: .; V gene: TRBV2; D gene: .; CDR3 DNA: TGTGCCAGCAGTGAAATATTTGGGGGTGAAAAACTGTTTTTT; CDR3 protein: CASSEIFGGEKLFF
J gene: TRBJ2-5; CDR3 length: 13; clone size: .; V gene: TRBV30; D gene: .; CDR3 DNA: TGTGCCTGGAGTTTGGCTTCAGAGGGTCCCCAGTACTTC; CDR3 protein: CAWSLASEGPQYF
J gene: TRBJ2-2; CDR3 length: 14; clone size: .; V gene: TRBV18; D gene: TRBD1; CDR3 DNA: TGTGCCAGCTCACTTCTACAGGGGTCCGGGGAGCTGTTTTTT; CDR3 protein: CASSLLQGSGELFF
J gene: TRBJ2-2; CDR3 length: 17; clone size: .; V gene: TRBV7-9; D gene: TRBD1; CDR3 DNA: TGTGCCAGCACCCGCCAGGGACAGCGGCACTACACCGGGGAGCTGTTTTTT; CDR3 protein: CASTRQGQRHYTGELFF
J gene: TRBJ2-1; CDR3 length: 16; clone size: .; V gene: TRBV4-1; D gene: TRBD2; CDR3 DNA: TGCGCCAGCAGCAGGCCGACTAGCGAACGTTACAATGAGCAGTTCTTC; CDR3 protein: CASSRPTSERYNEQFF
J gene: TRBJ2-7; CDR3 length: 17; clone size: .; V gene: TRBV9; D gene: .; CDR3 DNA: TGTGCCAGCAGCGTTTCCCCCTCCGTTGGGCTCGCCTACGAGCAGTACTTC; CDR3 protein: CASSVSPSVGLAYEQYF
J gene: TRBJ2-2; CDR3 length: 18; clone size: once; V gene: TRBV15; D gene: .; CDR3 DNA: TGTGCCACCAGCAGAGACATTTCCTCCTATCCGAACACCGGGGAGCTGTTTTTT; CDR3 protein: CATSRDISSYPNTGELFF
J gene: TRBJ2-7; CDR3 length: 15; clone size: .; V gene: TRBV12-5; D gene: TRBD1; CDR3 DNA: TGTGCTAGTAGCCCGGGACAGGGGGTAATGTCCGAGCAGTACTTC; CDR3 protein: CASSPGQGVMSEQYF
J gene: TRBJ2-2; CDR3 length: 13; clone size: .; V gene: TRBV5-1; D gene: .; CDR3 DNA: TGCGCCAGCAGCTTTAGGAACACCGGGGAGCTGTTTTTT; CDR3 protein: CASSFRNTGELFF
J gene: TRBJ1-2; CDR3 length: 14; clone size: .; V gene: TRBV21-1; D gene: .; CDR3 DNA: TGTGCCAGCAGCAAAGTCTGGCAGGGGTATGGCTACACCTTC; CDR3 protein: CASSKVWQGYGYTF
J gene: TRBJ1-6; CDR3 length: 14; clone size: .; V gene: TRBV9; D gene: .; CDR3 DNA: TGTGCCAGCAGCGATGACAGCTATAATTCACCCCTCCACTTT; CDR3 protein: CASSDDSYNSPLHF
J gene: TRBJ1-5; CDR3 length: 14; clone size: once; V gene: TRBV6-1; D gene: .; CDR3 DNA: TGTGCCAGCAGAGTAGACCTTAATAATCAGCCCCAGCATTTT; CDR3 protein: CASRVDLNNQPQHF